The 25 T cell receptor beta chains given below trace back to one sample, sequenced in a study of blood T cell repertoires in COVID-19. Measured with immunoSEQ multiplex PCR; TCRdb has only the in-frame clones, and not every one. Of roughly 300,000 clones in the sample, 80% to 90% were seen once. Sequencing input: peripheral blood. The source is a woman aged 45 to 65 who had recovered from COVID-19.

The chain recombines TRBV28 with TRBJ2-7; 7 bases map to TRBD1. Germline V gives CDR1 MDHEN, CDR2 SYDVKM. The trim removed 5 bases at V and 7 bases at J, leaving 8 bases unmatched. The CDR3 loop spans 13 amino acids. CDR3 sequence: CASSAGQAMEQYF. DNA for the CDR3: TGTGCCAGCAGTGCCGGACAGGCGATGGAGCAGTACTTC.

The chain is built from TRBV14 and TRBJ1-3; 12 nucleotides agree with TRBD1. The CDR3 contains 16 residues. V shed 0 bases and J 12 bases; nucleotides not matched to a gene: 9. Germline assignment: CDR1 SGHDN and CDR2 FVKESK. In nucleotides, the CDR3 is TGTGCCAGCAGCCAAGATGAAGGGACAGGGGGCGCCGGCATATATTTT. Protein: CASSQDEGTGGAGIYF.

The chain carries TRBV7-3 and TRBJ1-1; 10 bases map to TRBD1. V gave up 2 bases and J gave up 6 bases; unmatched junction bases: 21. CDR3 size: 20 residues. Germline V gene sequence: CDR1 SGHTA, CDR2 FQGTGA. CDR3 DNA: TGTGCCAGCAGCTTATTAGTTCCCGGGACAGGGGAGAGGAGAAGGGCTGAAGCTTTCTTT. Its protein is CASSLLVPGTGERRRAEAFF.

The genes are TRBV7-7 and TRBJ2-3; 11 bases are shared with TRBD2. Trimming cost V 4 bases and J 5 bases; bases outside gene matches: 5. Germline loops: CDR1 SSHAT, CDR2 FNYEAQ (reference sequence). The CDR3 spans 15 residues. The chain's CDR3 is CASSSLAGEVDTQYF. The CDR3 coding sequence is TGTGCCAGCAGCTCACTAGCGGGAGAGGTAGATACGCAGTATTTT.

V and J are TRBV5-4 and TRBJ2-5, with 9 bases matching TRBD2. CDR1 and CDR2 (germline): SGHNT, YYREEE (reference sequence). The CDR3 consists of 14 residues. V lost 1 base and J lost 5; bases outside the gene matches: 3. The CDR3 region has the DNA TGTGCCAGCAGCTTGAGGCGGGAGGGGGAGACCCAGTACTTC. Amino acids: CASSLRREGETQYF.

This clone was detected only once. The V gene is TRBV30, the J gene TRBJ1-1, with 7 bases identical to TRBD1. The CDR3 covers 14 residues. CDR1 and CDR2 (germline): GTSNPN, SVGIG (reference sequence). V gave up 0 bases and J gave up 1 base; unmatched junction bases: 2. The CDR3 DNA reads TGTGCCTGGAGTGTAGGGGGCCGGAACACTGAAGCTTTCTTT. This gives the protein CAWSVGGRNTEAFF.

The chain couples TRBV6-5 to TRBJ2-3; tentative D call: TRBD2 (6 bases). Trimming shortened V by 7 bases and J by 5 bases, and 13 bases separated the two germline ends. Germline V gene data show CDR1 as MNHEY and CDR2 as SVGAGI. This CDR3 has 13 amino acids. The CDR3 here is CASMTGEGDTQYF. The DNA for the CDR3 is TGTGCCAGCATGACGGGAGAAGGAGATACGCAGTATTTT.

This chain joins TRBV5-6 and TRBJ1-2, with D unclear. The CDR3 spans 18 residues. V lost 0 bases to trimming and J lost 0 bases, with 18 bases between them. CDR1 is SGHDT, CDR2 YYEEEE, per germline. The CDR3 region has the DNA TGTGCCAGCAGCTTGGAGGCCGAAACCTACCTAGCTAACTATGGCTACACCTTC. Translation: CASSLEAETYLANYGYTF.

In DNA form, the CDR3 reads TGTGCCAGCAGCTTAGGATTTATACGGTACAATGAGCAGTTCTTC. Protein sequence: CASSLGFIRYNEQFF. This chain joins TRBV11-3 and TRBJ2-1; D ambiguous. This CDR3 is built from 15 residues. Per the germline V gene, CDR1 is SGHNT and CDR2 is YENEEA. Trimming took 1 base from V and 4 from J, leaving 11 bases between them.

This clone was detected only once. The chain has TRBV11-2 and TRBJ2-7; D is unresolved. This CDR3 is 13 amino acids long. CDR1 and CDR2 (germline): SGHAT, FQNNGV. Trimming pared 5 bases from V and 1 base from J, leaving 9 bases between. The CDR3 DNA reads as TGTGCCAGCAGCCCTGGAGAGTCCTACGAGCAGTACTTC. Translated: CASSPGESYEQYF.

This chain joins TRBV5-1 and TRBJ1-4, with D uncertain. In germline, CDR1 is SGHRS, CDR2 YFSETQ. The CDR3 is 15 amino acids. The V end was cut by 0 bases, the J end by 7 bases, with 13 bases between. For the CDR3, the DNA is TGCGCCAGCAGCTTGGGATTAACGAACGGTGAAAAACTGTTTTTT. Protein product: CASSLGLTNGEKLFF.

This clone has just one count. This chain connects TRBV7-9 to TRBJ2-7; the D gene is possibly TRBD2 (5 bases). This CDR3 is built from 14 residues. Germline assignment: CDR1 SEHNR and CDR2 FQNEAQ (reference sequence). V lost 5 bases and J 4 bases, leaving 15 bases between the germline ends. The CDR3, as DNA: TGTGCCAGCAGCAGGGAGATAGGAGCGTACGAGCAGTACTTC. This translates into CASSREIGAYEQYF.

In regard to this clone: This CDR3 is also generated by other DNA sequences in the sample. The chain combines TRBV6-5 with TRBJ2-2, with TRBD1 identical over 7 bases. Germline CDR1 is MNHEY and CDR2 is SVGAGI. This CDR3 region has 14 residues. V gave up 5 bases and J gave up 1 base; unmatched junction bases: 1. The CDR3 region is CASSPGGNTGELFF. The CDR3 region has the DNA TGTGCCAGCAGTCCAGGGGGGAACACCGGGGAGCTGTTTTTT.

The rearrangement links TRBV2 to TRBJ2-2; the match to TRBD1 covers 9 bases. The CDR3 is 16 residues long. Trimming removed 4 bases from V and 5 bases from J; junction bases left unmatched: 8. In germline, CDR1 is SNHLY, CDR2 FYNNEI. CDR3 sequence reads: CASSAQGQGQTGELFF. CDR3 DNA sequence: TGTGCCAGCAGTGCCCAGGGACAGGGTCAAACCGGGGAGCTGTTTTTT.

This chain connects TRBV9 to TRBJ2-7; D possibly corresponds to TRBD1 (6 bases). The length of the CDR3 is 14 residues. The germline gives CDR1 SGDLS, CDR2 YYNGEE. The V end lost 3 bases, the J end lost 6 bases, and 16 bases lay between the germline ends. CDR3 in amino acids: CASSAASLGGEQYF. The CDR3 DNA reads as TGTGCCAGCAGCGCAGCCTCACTAGGGGGCGAGCAGTACTTC.

The chain joins TRBV6-2 or TRBV6-3 to TRBJ1-2, with D unclear. The CDR3 length is 13 residues. CDR1 is MNHEY, CDR2 SVGEGT, per germline. The V and J ends lost 3 bases and 2 bases respectively, with 7 bases between them. The CDR3 region has the DNA TGTGCCAGCAGTTATGCGGAGAACTATGGCTACACCTTC. Its translation: CASSYAENYGYTF.

The chain links TRBV19 to TRBJ1-2, with D possibly being TRBD1 (6 bases). The V end was cut by 3 bases, the J end by 5 bases, with 19 bases between. The CDR3 totals 16 residues. The germline V gene has CDR1 LNHDA and CDR2 SQIVND (reference sequence). This CDR3 reads CASSIQGTNGVYGYTF. CDR3 coding DNA: TGTGCCAGTAGTATTCAGGGGACGAACGGAGTATATGGCTACACCTTC. The complete variable domain, with remaining parts taken from reference TRBV19 and TRBJ1-2, reads DGGITQSPKYLFRKEGQNVTLSCEQNLNHDAMYWYRQDPGQGLRLIYYSQIVNDFQKGDIAEGYSVSREKKESFPLTVTSAQKNPTAFYLCASSIQGTNGVYGYTFGSGTRLTVV.

This clone was seen a few times. The chain carries TRBV7-9 and TRBJ2-5; TRBD1 is a possible D gene (5 bases). The CDR3 runs to 16 residues. From germline, CDR1 is SEHNR and CDR2 FQNEAQ (reference sequence). V lost 3 bases and J lost 2, with 16 bases in between. The CDR3 DNA reads TGTGCCAGCAGCTTTAGGGGAATTCCCCGTCAAGAGACCCAGTACTTC. As protein: CASSFRGIPRQETQYF.

This clone showed up just once. J is TRBJ1-5 and V is TRBV27, with D tentatively TRBD1 (6 bases). V was trimmed by 4 bases and J by 1 base, leaving 23 bases between them. Germline loops: CDR1 MNHEY, CDR2 SMNVEV (reference sequence). This CDR3 spans 19 amino acids. Here the CDR3 reads CASSSKPHQQGASNQPQHF. As DNA, the CDR3 is TGTGCCAGCAGTTCCAAACCCCACCAACAGGGAGCGAGCAATCAGCCCCAGCATTTT.

The chain employs TRBV5-1 and TRBJ1-1; TRBD1 is a possible D gene (5 bases). There are 15 residues in the CDR3. Germline V gives CDR1 SGHRS, CDR2 YFSETQ. V was pared by 4 bases and J by 1 base, with 14 bases between. CDR3 loop: CASSQKTATNTEAFF. As DNA, the CDR3 is TGCGCCAGCAGCCAAAAGACAGCTACGAACACTGAAGCTTTCTTT.

The chain links TRBV19 to TRBJ2-1, with TRBD2 identical over 14 bases. The V gene's germline CDR1 is LNHDA and CDR2 SQIVND (reference sequence). The CDR3 is 17 residues long. V shed 4 bases, J shed 6 bases, and the junction held 8 bases outside the gene matches. The CDR3 nucleotides read TGTGCCAGTAGTACCACCGGACTAGCGGGAGGACGCAATGAGCAGTTCTTC. This gives the protein CASSTTGLAGGRNEQFF.

The rearrangement joins TRBV19 to TRBJ2-2, with TRBD1 as a possible D gene (6 bases). CDR1 and CDR2 (germline): LNHDA, SQIVND (reference sequence). There are 14 residues in the CDR3. The V end lost 5 bases, the J end lost 0 bases, and 7 bases lay between the germline ends. The CDR3 spells CASSGDTNTGELFF. The CDR3 nucleotides read TGTGCCAGTAGTGGGGACACGAACACCGGGGAGCTGTTTTTT.

The chain combines TRBV24-1 with TRBJ2-7; tentatively, D is TRBD1 (6 bases). V shed 5 bases and J shed 2 bases, with 12 bases lying between them. Germline assignment: CDR1 KGHDR and CDR2 SFDVKD. This CDR3 has 14 residues. The CDR3 sequence is CATSGGTLPYEQYF. The DNA for the CDR3 is TGTGCCACCAGTGGTGGGACACTCCCCTACGAGCAGTACTTC.

This clone was picked up a small number of times. The chain combines TRBV7-3 with TRBJ1-5; D gene uncertain. The CDR3 totals 15 residues. Trimming removed 1 base from V and 0 bases from J, with 7 bases in between. Germline CDR1 reads SGHTA; CDR2 reads FQGTGA. CDR3 nucleotide sequence: TGTGCCAGCAGCTTAAGTCGTTATAGCAATCAGCCCCAGCATTTT. It translates to CASSLSRYSNQPQHF.

This clone appeared once. J is TRBJ1-6 and V is TRBV28, with TRBD1 matching 12 bases. V was clipped by 4 bases and J by 10 bases; unmatched bases: 2. CDR3 length: 14 amino acids. Germline CDR1 and CDR2: MDHEN and SYDVKM. The CDR3 region has the DNA TGTGCCAGCAGTTCGGGACAGGGGGCGTCACCCCTCCACTTT. Encoded protein: CASSSGQGASPLHF. The full variable domain, in which reference TRBV28 and TRBJ1-6 provide the parts outside the CDR3, is DVKVTQSSRYLVKRTGEKVFLECVQDMDHENMFWYRQDPGLGLRLIYFSYDVKMKEKGDIPEGYSVSREKKERFSLILESASTNQTSMYLCASSSGQGASPLHFGNGTRLTVT.